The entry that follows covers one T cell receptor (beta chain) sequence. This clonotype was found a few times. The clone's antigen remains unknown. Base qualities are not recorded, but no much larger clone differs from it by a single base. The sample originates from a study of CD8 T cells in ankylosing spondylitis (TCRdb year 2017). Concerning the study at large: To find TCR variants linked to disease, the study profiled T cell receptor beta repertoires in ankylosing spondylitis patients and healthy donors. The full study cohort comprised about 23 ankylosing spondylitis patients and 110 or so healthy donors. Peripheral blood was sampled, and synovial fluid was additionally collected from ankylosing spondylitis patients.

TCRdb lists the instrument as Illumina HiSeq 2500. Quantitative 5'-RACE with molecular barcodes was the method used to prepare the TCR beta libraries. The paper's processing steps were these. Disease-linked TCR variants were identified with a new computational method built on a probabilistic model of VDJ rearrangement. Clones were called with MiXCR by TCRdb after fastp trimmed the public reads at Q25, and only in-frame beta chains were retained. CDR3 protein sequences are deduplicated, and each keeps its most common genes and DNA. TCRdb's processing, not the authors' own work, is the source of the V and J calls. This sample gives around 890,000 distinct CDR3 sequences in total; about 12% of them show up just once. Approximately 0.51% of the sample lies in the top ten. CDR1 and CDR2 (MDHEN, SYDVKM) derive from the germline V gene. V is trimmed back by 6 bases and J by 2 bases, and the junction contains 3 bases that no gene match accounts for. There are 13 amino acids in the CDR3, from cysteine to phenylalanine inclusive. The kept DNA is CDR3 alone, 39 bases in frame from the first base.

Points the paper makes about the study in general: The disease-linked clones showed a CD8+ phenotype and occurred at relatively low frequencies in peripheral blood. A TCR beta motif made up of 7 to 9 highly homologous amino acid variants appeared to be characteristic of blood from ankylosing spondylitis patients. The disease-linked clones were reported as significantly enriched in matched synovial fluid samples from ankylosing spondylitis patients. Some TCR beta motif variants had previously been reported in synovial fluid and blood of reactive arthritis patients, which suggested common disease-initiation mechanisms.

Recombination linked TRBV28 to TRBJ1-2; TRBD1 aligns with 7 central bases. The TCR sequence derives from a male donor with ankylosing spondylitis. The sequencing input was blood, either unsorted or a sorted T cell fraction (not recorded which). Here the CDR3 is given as CASSTGQNYGYTF. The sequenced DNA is TGTGCCAGCAGCACGGGACAGAACTATGGCTACACCTTC.